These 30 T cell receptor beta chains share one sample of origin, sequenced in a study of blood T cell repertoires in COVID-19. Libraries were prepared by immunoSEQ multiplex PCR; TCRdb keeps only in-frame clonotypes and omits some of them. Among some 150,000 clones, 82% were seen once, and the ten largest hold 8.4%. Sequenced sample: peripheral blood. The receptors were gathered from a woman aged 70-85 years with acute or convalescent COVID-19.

CDR3 DNA sequence: TGTGCCAGCAGTTCCGACAGCCTCTATGGCTACACCTTC. Its translation is CASSSDSLYGYTF. The J gene is TRBJ1-2, the V gene TRBV12-3 or TRBV12-4; TRBD1 might be the D (5 bases). The CDR3 spans 13 residues. Trimming removed 4 bases at V and 4 bases at J, with 10 bases between.

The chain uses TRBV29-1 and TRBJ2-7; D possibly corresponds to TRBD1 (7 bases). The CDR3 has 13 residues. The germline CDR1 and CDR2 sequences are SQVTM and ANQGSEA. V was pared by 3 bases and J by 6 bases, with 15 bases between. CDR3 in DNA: TGCAGCGTTGAGAGAGCAGGGGGAGGCGAGCAGTACTTC. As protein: CSVERAGGGEQYF.

The CDR3: CYGAGSWEETQYF. In DNA form, the CDR3 reads TGTTACGGGGCGGGGAGTTGGGAAGAGACCCAGTACTTC. The chain employs TRBV7-9 and TRBJ2-5, with a tentative D call TRBD2 (6 bases). This CDR3 has 13 residues. The germline gives CDR1 SEHNR, CDR2 FQNEAQ (reference sequence).

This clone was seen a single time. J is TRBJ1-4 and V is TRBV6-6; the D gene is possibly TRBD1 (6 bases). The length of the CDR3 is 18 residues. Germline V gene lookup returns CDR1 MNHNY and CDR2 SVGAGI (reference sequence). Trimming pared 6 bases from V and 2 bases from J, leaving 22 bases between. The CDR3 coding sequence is TGTGCCAGCAGCCGACTCGGGGTAGGAAGGGGGACTAATGAAAAACTGTTTTTT. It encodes CASSRLGVGRGTNEKLFF.

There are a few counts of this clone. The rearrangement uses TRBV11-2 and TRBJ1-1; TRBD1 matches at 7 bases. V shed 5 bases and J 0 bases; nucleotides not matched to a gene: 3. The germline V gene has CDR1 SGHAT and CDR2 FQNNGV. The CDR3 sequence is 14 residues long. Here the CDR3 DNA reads TGTGCCAGCAGCCGACAGGGCATGAACACTGAAGCTTTCTTT. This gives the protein CASSRQGMNTEAFF.

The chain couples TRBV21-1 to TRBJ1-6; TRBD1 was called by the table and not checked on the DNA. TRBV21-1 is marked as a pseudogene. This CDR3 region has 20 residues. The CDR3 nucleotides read TGTGCCAGCAGCCCCGGGGGGACAGGGCACATTGATGGGCATAATTCACCCCTCCACTTT. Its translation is CASSPGGTGHIDGHNSPLHF.

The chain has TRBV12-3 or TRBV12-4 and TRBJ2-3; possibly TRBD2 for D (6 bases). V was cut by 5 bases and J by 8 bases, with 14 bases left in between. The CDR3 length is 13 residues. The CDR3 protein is CASSPQRRGTQYF. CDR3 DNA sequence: TGTGCCAGCAGTCCCCAGAGGAGGGGTACGCAGTATTTT.

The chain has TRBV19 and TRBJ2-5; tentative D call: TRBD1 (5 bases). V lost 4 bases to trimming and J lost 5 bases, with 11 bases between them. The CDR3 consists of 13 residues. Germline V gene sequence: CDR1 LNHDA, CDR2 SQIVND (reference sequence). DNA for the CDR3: TGTGCCAGTAGTAAGCCAGGGCGGGAGACCCAGTACTTC. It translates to CASSKPGRETQYF.

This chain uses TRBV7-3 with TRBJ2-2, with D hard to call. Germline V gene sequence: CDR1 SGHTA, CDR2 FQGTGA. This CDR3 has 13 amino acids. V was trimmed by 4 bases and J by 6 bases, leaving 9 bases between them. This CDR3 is CASSSTPSGELFF. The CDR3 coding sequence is TGTGCCAGCAGCTCAACCCCCTCCGGGGAGCTGTTTTTT.

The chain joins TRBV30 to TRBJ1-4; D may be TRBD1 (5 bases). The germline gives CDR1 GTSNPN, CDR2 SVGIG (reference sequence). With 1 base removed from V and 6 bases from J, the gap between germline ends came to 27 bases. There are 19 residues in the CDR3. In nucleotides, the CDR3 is TGTGCCTGGAGTGGATACAACCCCCTCCATACAGGTGGTCATGAAAAACTGTTTTTT. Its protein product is CAWSGYNPLHTGGHEKLFF.

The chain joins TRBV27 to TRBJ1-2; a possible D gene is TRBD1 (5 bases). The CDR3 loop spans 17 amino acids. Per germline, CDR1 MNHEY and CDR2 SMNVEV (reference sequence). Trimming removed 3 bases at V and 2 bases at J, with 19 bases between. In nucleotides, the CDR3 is TGTGCCAGCAGTTTCCGACAGTACGGGGGATTAAACTATGGCTACACCTTC. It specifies CASSFRQYGGLNYGYTF.

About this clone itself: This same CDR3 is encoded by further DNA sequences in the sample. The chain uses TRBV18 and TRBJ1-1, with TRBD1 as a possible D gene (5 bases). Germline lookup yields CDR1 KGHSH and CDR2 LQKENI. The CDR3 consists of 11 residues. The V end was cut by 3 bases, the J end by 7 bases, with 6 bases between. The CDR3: CASSPQGEAFF. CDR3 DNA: TGTGCCAGCTCACCCCAGGGTGAAGCTTTCTTT.

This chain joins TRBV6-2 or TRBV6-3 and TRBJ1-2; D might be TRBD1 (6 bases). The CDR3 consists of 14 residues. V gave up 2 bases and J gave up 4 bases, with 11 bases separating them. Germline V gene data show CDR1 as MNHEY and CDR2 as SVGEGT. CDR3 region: CASSYGGRGYGYTF. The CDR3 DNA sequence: TGTGCCAGCAGTTACGGTGGCAGGGGCTATGGCTACACCTTC.

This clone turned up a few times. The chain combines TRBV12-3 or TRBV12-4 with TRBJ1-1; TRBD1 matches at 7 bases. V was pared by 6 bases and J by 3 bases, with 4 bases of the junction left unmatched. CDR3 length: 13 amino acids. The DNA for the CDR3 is TGTGCCAGCAGCTATGACAGGGACACTGAAGCTTTCTTT. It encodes CASSYDRDTEAFF.

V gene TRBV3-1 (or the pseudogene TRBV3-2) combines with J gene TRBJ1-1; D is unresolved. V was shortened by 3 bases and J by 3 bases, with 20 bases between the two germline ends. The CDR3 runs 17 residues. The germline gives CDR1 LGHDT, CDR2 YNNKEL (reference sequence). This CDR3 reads CASSQYHFAERDTEAFF. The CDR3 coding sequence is TGTGCCAGCAGCCAGTATCACTTCGCAGAGAGGGACACTGAAGCTTTCTTT.

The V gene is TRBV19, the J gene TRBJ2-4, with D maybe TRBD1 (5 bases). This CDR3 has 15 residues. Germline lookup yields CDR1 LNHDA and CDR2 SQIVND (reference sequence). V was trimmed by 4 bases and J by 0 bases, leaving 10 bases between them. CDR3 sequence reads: CASSTPGLAKNIQYF. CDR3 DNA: TGTGCCAGTAGTACCCCAGGGTTAGCCAAAAACATTCAGTACTTC.

The CDR3: CASSSQGVSETQYF. CDR3 coding DNA: TGTGCCAGCAGCTCGCAGGGTGTCTCGGAGACCCAGTACTTC. The rearrangement uses TRBV5-6 and TRBJ2-5; D perhaps matches TRBD1 (5 bases). CDR1 is SGHDT and CDR2 is YYEEEE in the germline V gene. V shed 3 bases and J shed 5 bases, with 14 bases lying between them. The CDR3 is 14 amino acids.

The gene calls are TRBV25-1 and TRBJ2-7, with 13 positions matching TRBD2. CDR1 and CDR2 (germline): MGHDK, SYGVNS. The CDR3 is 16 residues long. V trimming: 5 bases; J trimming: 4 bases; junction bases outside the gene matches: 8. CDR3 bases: TGTGCCAGCAGTTCCGTGGGGACTAGCGGGAAGTACGAGCAGTACTTC. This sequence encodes CASSSVGTSGKYEQYF.

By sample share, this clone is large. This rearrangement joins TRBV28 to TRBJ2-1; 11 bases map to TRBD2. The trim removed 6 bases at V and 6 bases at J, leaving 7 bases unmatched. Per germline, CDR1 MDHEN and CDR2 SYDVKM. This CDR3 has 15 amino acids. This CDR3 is CASRQLAGEANEQFF. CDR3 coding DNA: TGTGCCAGCAGACAACTAGCGGGAGAGGCCAATGAGCAGTTCTTC.

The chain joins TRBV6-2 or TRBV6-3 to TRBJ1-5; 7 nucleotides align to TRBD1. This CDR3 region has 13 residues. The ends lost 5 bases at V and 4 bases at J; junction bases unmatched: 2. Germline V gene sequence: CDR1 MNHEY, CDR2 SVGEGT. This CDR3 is CASSGQANQPQHF. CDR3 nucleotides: TGTGCCAGCAGTGGACAGGCAAATCAGCCCCAGCATTTT.

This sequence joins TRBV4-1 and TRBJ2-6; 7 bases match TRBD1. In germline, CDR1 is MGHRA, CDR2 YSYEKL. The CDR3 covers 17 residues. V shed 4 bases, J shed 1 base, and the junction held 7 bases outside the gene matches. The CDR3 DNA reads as TGCGCCAGCAGCCCTCAGGGGGTTTGGTCTGGGGCCAACGTCCTGACTTTC. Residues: CASSPQGVWSGANVLTF.

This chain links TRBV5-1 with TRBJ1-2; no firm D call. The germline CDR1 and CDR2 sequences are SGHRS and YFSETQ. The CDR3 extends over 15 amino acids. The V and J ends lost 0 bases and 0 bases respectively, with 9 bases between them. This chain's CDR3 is CASSLDLLANYGYTF. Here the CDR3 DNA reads TGCGCCAGCAGCTTGGATCTCCTCGCTAACTATGGCTACACCTTC.

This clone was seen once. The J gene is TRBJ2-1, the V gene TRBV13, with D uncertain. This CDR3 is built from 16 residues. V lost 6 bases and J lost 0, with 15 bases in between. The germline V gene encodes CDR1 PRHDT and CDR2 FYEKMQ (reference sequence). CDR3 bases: TGTGCCAGCAGTTCCCAAGATTCCAGCTCCTACAATGAGCAGTTCTTC. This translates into CASSSQDSSSYNEQFF.

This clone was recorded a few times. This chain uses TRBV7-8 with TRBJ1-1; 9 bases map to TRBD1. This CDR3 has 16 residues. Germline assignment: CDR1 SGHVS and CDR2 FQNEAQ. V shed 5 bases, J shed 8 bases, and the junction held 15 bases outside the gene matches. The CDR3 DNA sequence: TGTGCCAGCAGCCGGACACGGGGACAGGGAGATTCGGAAGCTTTCTTT. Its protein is CASSRTRGQGDSEAFF.

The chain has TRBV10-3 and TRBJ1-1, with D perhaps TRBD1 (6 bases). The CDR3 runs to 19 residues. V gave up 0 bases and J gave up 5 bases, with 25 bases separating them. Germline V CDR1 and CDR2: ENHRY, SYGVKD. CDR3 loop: CAISESLNSLRGGETEAFF. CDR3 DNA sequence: TGTGCCATCAGTGAGTCGCTCAATAGCTTGAGGGGGGGAGAGACTGAAGCTTTCTTT.

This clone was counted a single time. The CDR3 DNA follows: TGTGCCAGCAGTTACGGAGGCTATGGCTACACCTTC. This encodes CASSYGGYGYTF. The chain recombines TRBV6-5 with TRBJ1-2; no definite D call. This CDR3 contains 12 residues. Germline CDR1 reads MNHEY; CDR2 reads SVGAGI. V was pared by 2 bases and J by 4 bases, with 5 bases between.

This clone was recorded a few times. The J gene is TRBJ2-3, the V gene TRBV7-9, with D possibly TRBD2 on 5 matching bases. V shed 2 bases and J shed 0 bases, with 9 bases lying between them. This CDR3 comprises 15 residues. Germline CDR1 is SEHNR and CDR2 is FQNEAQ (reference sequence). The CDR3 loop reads CASSLWGDSTDTQYF. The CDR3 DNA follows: TGTGCCAGCAGCTTATGGGGAGATAGCACAGATACGCAGTATTTT.

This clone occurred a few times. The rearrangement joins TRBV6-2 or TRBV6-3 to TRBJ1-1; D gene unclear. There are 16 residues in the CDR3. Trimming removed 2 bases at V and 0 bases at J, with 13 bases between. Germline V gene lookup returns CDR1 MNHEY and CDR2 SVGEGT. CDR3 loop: CASSYPRRRLNTEAFF. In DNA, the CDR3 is TGTGCCAGCAGTTACCCCAGACGGAGATTGAACACTGAAGCTTTCTTT.

The CDR3 sequence is CASSLNAGGIYEQYF. The CDR3 nucleotides read TGCGCCAGCAGCCTTAACGCGGGGGGGATTTACGAGCAGTACTTC. The chain has TRBV5-1 and TRBJ2-7; 9 bases are shared with TRBD2. Losses at the gene ends were 4 bases for V and 4 bases for J; bases not matched to a gene: 9. Germline CDR1 reads SGHRS; CDR2 reads YFSETQ. This CDR3 comprises 15 residues.

The DNA of the CDR3 is TGTGCCACCAGCAGCAGGCTTGGGGGCTCGGTCTATGGCTACACCTTC. This translates into CATSSRLGGSVYGYTF. J is TRBJ1-2 and V is TRBV15; TRBD1 is a possible D gene (6 bases). The CDR3 extends over 16 amino acids. V was cut by 3 bases and J by 4 bases, with 18 bases left in between. CDR1 and CDR2 from the germline V gene are LNHNV and YYDKDF (reference sequence).